The sample holds a few counts of the clone carrying this T cell receptor beta chain. This specimen belongs to a study of identical twins. TCRdb re-called the 5' RACE reads with MiXCR, one entry per CDR3 protein. Among 350,000 to 500,000 distinct CDR3 sequences, roughly 20% were seen once, and the ten largest hold about 12%. This TCR derives from a man in his forties or fifties in good health. The sample comprised naive T cells sorted from blood.

CDR3 sequence reads: CASSDPGWNEQFF. The CDR3 DNA follows: TGTGCCAGCAGTGATCCTGGGTGGAATGAGCAGTTCTTC. The chain links TRBV25-1 to TRBJ2-1, with D hard to call. The CDR3 has 13 residues. CDR1 and CDR2 (germline): MGHDK, SYGVNS. Trimming removed 3 bases at V and 7 bases at J, with 10 bases between.